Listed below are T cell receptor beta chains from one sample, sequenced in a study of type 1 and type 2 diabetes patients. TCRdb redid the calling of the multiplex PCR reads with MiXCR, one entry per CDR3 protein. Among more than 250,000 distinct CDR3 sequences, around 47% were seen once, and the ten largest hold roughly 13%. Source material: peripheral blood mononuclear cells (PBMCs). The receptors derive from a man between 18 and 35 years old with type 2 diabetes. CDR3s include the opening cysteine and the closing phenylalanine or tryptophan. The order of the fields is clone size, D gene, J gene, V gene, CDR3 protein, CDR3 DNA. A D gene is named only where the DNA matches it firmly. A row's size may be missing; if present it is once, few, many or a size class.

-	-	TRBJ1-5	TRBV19	CASRFSGNSNQPQHF	TGTGCCAGCCGCTTTAGCGGTAATAGCAATCAGCCCCAGCATTTT
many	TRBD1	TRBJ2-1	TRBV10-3	CAISASVGQGDNEQFF	TGTGCCATCAGTGCGAGCGTAGGGCAGGGGGACAATGAGCAGTTCTTC
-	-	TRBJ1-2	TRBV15	CATSSARGYTF	TGTGCCACCAGCAGTGCGAGGGGGTACACCTTC
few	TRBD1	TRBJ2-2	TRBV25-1	CASGQQGGTGELFF	TGTGCCAGCGGCCAACAGGGGGGCACCGGGGAGCTGTTTTTT
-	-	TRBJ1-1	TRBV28	CASSSRPTEAFF	TGTGCCAGCAGTTCTAGACCCACTGAAGCTTTCTTT
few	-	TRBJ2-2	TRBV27	CASRWGRSGNTGELFF	TGTGCCAGCAGGTGGGGCCGGTCGGGGAACACCGGGGAGCTGTTTTTT
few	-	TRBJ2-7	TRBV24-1	CATSHQDSYEQYF	TGTGCCACCAGTCACCAAGACTCCTACGAGCAGTACTTC
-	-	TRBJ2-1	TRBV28	CAGRGLTVGGEQFF	TGTGCAGGGAGAGGTCTCACCGTGGGCGGTGAGCAGTTCTTC
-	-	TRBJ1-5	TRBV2	CASSENLSNQPQHF	TGTGCCAGCAGTGAAAATTTGAGTAATCAGCCCCAGCATTTT
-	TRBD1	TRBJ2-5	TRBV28	CASDETGGQETQYF	TGTGCCAGCGACGAGACAGGGGGCCAAGAGACCCAGTACTTC
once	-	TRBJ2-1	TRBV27	CASSRTSSYNEQFF	TGTGCCAGCAGTAGGACGAGCTCCTACAATGAGCAGTTCTTC
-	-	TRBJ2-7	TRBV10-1	CATSTPPANEQYF	TGCGCCACCTCGACGCCTCCAGCCAACGAGCAGTACTTC
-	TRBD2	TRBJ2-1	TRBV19	CASSPFRSGSSYNEQFF	TGTGCCAGTAGTCCCTTCCGGAGCGGGAGCTCCTACAATGAGCAGTTCTTC
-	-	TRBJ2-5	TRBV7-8	CASSLGLWGQETQYF	TGTGCCAGCAGCTTAGGGTTGTGGGGTCAAGAGACCCAGTACTTC
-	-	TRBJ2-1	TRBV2	CASSDLAGPQFF	TGTGCCAGCAGTGATTTGGCGGGACCGCAGTTCTTC
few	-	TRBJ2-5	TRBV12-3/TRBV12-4	CASSLIETQYF	TGTGCCAGCAGTTTAATAGAGACCCAGTACTTC
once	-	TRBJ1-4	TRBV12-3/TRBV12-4	CASSVFGESEKLFF	TGTGCCAGCAGTGTCTTTGGGGAGAGTGAAAAACTGTTTTTT
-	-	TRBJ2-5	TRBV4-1	CASSQELGYWETQYF	TGCGCCAGCAGCCAAGAACTAGGTTATTGGGAGACCCAGTACTTC
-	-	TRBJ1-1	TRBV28	CASSLSGRGVSEAFF	TGTGCCAGCAGTTTGTCCGGACGGGGGGTTTCGGAAGCTTTCTTT
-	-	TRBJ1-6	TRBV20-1	CSARDPAPPDSPLHF	TGCAGTGCTAGAGATCCCGCCCCACCCGATTCACCCCTCCACTTT
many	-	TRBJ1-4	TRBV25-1	CASSEATNEKLFF	TGTGCCAGCAGTGAAGCAACTAATGAAAAACTGTTTTTT
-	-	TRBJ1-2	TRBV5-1	CASSFVGAGSGYTF	TGCGCCAGCAGCTTCGTAGGAGCAGGTAGTGGCTACACCTTC
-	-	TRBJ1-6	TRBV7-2	CASSFDGSGNSPLHF	TGTGCCAGCAGCTTCGACGGGTCTGGAAATTCACCCCTCCACTTT
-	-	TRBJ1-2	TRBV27	CASSLSMAGYGYTF	TGTGCCAGCAGTTTATCGATGGCAGGATATGGCTACACCTTC
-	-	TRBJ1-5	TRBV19	CASRQRGTEDNQPQHF	TGTGCCAGTAGACAACGAGGGACGGAGGACAATCAGCCCCAGCATTTT
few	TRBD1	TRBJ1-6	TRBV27	CASSPGTGDVLILHF	TGTGCCAGCAGCCCCGGGACAGGGGACGTATTAATCCTCCACTTT
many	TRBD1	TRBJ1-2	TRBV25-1	CASGTVYGYTF	TGTGCCAGCGGGACAGTTTATGGCTACACCTTC
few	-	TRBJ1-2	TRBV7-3	CASSLMEGGRPDGYTF	TGTGCCAGCAGCTTAATGGAAGGGGGGCGACCTGATGGCTACACCTTC
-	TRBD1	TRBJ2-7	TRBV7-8	CASSLAGDRVSYEQYF	TGTGCCAGCAGCTTAGCGGGGGACAGAGTTTCCTACGAGCAGTACTTC
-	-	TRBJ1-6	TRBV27	CASTSFGTLSGPLHF	TGTGCCAGTACCTCTTTCGGGACATTGAGCGGTCCCCTCCACTTT
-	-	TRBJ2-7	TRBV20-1	CSARDPRSYEQYF	TGCAGTGCTAGAGACCCAAGATCCTACGAGCAGTACTTC
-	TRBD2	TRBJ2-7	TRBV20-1	CSASPRELFPYEQYF	TGCAGTGCTAGTCCGCGGGAGCTCTTCCCCTACGAGCAGTACTTC
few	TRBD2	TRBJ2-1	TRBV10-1	CASSESTSAYNEQFF	TGCGCCAGCAGTGAGTCGACTAGCGCCTACAATGAGCAGTTCTTC
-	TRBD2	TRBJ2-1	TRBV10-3	CAIRATSGGSDEQFF	TGTGCCATCAGGGCCACTAGCGGGGGCAGCGATGAGCAGTTCTTC
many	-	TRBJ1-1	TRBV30	CAWGAAGTEAFF	TGTGCCTGGGGTGCTGCGGGCACTGAAGCTTTCTTT
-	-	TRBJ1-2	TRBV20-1	CSAPNPVTVYYGYTF	TGCAGTGCCCCTAATCCTGTTACGGTGTATTATGGCTACACCTTC
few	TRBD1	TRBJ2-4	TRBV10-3	CATQGENIQYF	TGTGCCACCCAGGGGGAAAACATTCAGTACTTC
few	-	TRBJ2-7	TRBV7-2	CASSLARLAGSPTYEQYF	TGTGCCAGCAGCTTAGCGCGGTTGGCAGGGTCCCCCACCTACGAGCAGTACTTC
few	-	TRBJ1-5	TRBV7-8	CASSQGSANNQPQHF	TGTGCCAGCAGTCAGGGTTCGGCTAACAATCAGCCCCAGCATTTT
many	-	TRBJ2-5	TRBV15	CATSRSPREETQYF	TGTGCCACCAGCAGATCGCCCAGGGAAGAGACCCAGTACTTC
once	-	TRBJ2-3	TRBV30	CARSAARTTLF	TGTGCCCGGAGTGCCGCTCGGACTACCCTTTTT
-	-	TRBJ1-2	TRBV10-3	CAITKTGGDGYTF	TGTGCCATCACAAAGACGGGTGGGGATGGCTACACCTTC
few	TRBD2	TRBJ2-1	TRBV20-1	CSARDHAGGPYNEQFF	TGCAGTGCTAGAGATCATGCGGGGGGGCCCTACAATGAGCAGTTCTTC
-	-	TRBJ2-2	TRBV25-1	CASSDLALTGELFF	TGTGCCAGCAGTGATCTAGCTCTTACCGGGGAGCTGTTTTTT
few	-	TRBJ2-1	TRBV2	CASSSRQGYYNEQFF	TGTGCCAGCAGCTCGCGCCAGGGGTACTACAATGAGCAGTTCTTC
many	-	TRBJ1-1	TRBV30	CACGAVRPEAFF	TGTGCCTGCGGTGCGGTGAGACCTGAAGCTTTCTTT
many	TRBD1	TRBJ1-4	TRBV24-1	CATIRQGDNEKLFF	TGTGCCACCATACGACAGGGAGATAATGAAAAACTGTTTTTT
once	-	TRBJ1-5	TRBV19	CASSIGGSYRVYSNQPQRF	TGTGCCAGTAGTATCGGAGGGTCCTACAGGGTTTATAGCAATCAGCCCCAGCGTTTT
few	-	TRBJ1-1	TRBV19	CASSMGLPVNTEAFF	TGTGCCAGTAGTATGGGACTTCCGGTGAACACTGAAGCTTTCTTT
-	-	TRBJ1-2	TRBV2	CASLTDGNYGYTF	TGTGCCAGTCTCACGGACGGGAACTATGGCTACACCTTC
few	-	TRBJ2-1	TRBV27	CASSAGHVDSYNEQFF	TGTGCCAGCAGCGCGGGACACGTCGACTCCTACAATGAGCAGTTCTTC
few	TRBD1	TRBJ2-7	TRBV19	CASKGQGAVEQYF	TGTGCCAGTAAAGGTCAGGGGGCGGTCGAGCAGTACTTC
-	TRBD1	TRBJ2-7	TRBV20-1	CSARAIGQVYEQYF	TGCAGTGCTAGAGCAATCGGACAGGTCTACGAGCAGTACTTC